This TCR beta chain was captured in a study of T cell repertoires in cytomegalovirus infection. Study at large: Public TCR beta signatures provided an indication of both CMV infection and a matching HLA type. General study points: Cumulative public TCR beta family frequency identified carriers of CMV plus the relevant HLA. HLA-C-restricted, CMV-specific TCR beta clonotypes were dominant ex vivo.

TCRdb re-analysed the reads in MiXCR, keeping a single row per CDR3 protein. The data contain some 390,000 distinct CDR3 sequences, 15% to 20% of them singletons. Concerning this clonotype: Its antigen is unknown.

The V and J ends lost 8 bases and 7 bases, in that order; junction bases with no gene match: 11. The CDR3 loop spans 14 amino acids. Germline V gene sequence: CDR1 SNHLY, CDR2 FYNNEI. The receptor was isolated from a human donor in good health (CMV status not recorded). Some clones in this sample may be carry-over from other donors' samples. The genes are TRBV2 and TRBJ1-2, with TRBD1 identical over 9 bases. Sequencing used PBMCs. In nucleotides, the CDR3 is TGTGCCAGCCAAACCAGGACAGGGGATAGTGGCTACACCTTC. The encoded protein is CASQTRTGDSGYTF.